Below are 31 T cell receptor beta chains sequenced from a single sample in a study of control samples from healthy donors and cancer patients. The method was immunoSEQ multiplex PCR; TCRdb's version includes in-frame clones alone and lacks a portion of them. The table lists tens of thousands of clones, approximately 90% of them singletons. The sequencing input was PBMCs. The receptors shown here come from a woman in her sixties or seventies with head and neck cancer.

V usage is TRBV12-3 or TRBV12-4 and J usage is TRBJ1-1; tentatively, D is TRBD1 (5 bases). The V end was cut by 11 bases, the J end by 3 bases, with 10 bases between. This CDR3 contains 11 residues. Here the CDR3 DNA reads TGTGCCGTCGGGGGGGACACTGAAGCTTTCTTT. It yields the protein CAVGGDTEAFF.

V and J are TRBV29-1 and TRBJ1-4; possible D gene TRBD1, 5 bases. The length of the CDR3 is 13 residues. Germline loops: CDR1 SQVTM, CDR2 ANQGSEA. Trimming removed 1 base at V and 5 bases at J, with 8 bases between. CDR3 in amino acids: CSVEGQRNEKLFF. The CDR3 region has the DNA TGCAGCGTTGAAGGACAGAGAAATGAAAAACTGTTTTTT. The full variable domain, with the rest looked up from reference TRBV29-1 and TRBJ1-4, is SAVISQKPSRDICQRGTSLTIQCQVDSQVTMMFWYRQQPGQSLTLIATANQGSEATYESGFVIDKFPISRPNLTFSTLTVSNMSPEDSSIYLCSVEGQRNEKLFFGSGTQLSVL.

This chain links TRBV5-4 with TRBJ2-3; 12 positions agree with TRBD2. CDR3 size: 13 residues. CDR1 and CDR2 (germline): SGHNT, YYREEE (reference sequence). V lost 9 bases to trimming and J lost 3 bases; unmatched junction nucleotides: 2. CDR3: CAKGLAGTDTQYF. In DNA form, the CDR3 reads TGTGCCAAAGGACTAGCGGGGACAGATACGCAGTATTTT.

The chain combines TRBV19 with TRBJ1-5; maybe TRBD1 (5 bases). The ends were cut back, 0 bases at V and 10 bases at J, with 13 bases in the middle. The germline CDR1 and CDR2 sequences are LNHDA and SQIVND (reference sequence). CDR3 length: 14 amino acids. The CDR3 protein is CASSIDIRGIPQHF. DNA of the CDR3: TGTGCCAGTAGTATAGATATTAGGGGCATTCCCCAGCATTTT. Full variable domain (rest looked up from reference TRBV19 and TRBJ1-5): DGGITQSPKYLFRKEGQNVTLSCEQNLNHDAMYWYRQDPGQGLRLIYYSQIVNDFQKGDIAEGYSVSREKKESFPLTVTSAQKNPTAFYLCASSIDIRGIPQHFGDGTRLSIL.

The V and J genes are TRBV24-1 and TRBJ2-7; TRBD1 agrees at 7 bases. The CDR3 runs to 17 residues. The ends lost 3 bases at V and 2 bases at J; junction bases unmatched: 12. Germline assignment: CDR1 KGHDR and CDR2 SFDVKD. The chain's CDR3 is CATSDVLQGIVPYEQYF. CDR3 bases: TGTGCCACCAGTGATGTCCTACAGGGGATTGTCCCCTACGAGCAGTACTTC.

The V gene is TRBV12-5, the J gene TRBJ2-7; TRBD1 is a possible D gene (6 bases). The CDR3 is 14 amino acids. CDR1 LGHNT and CDR2 FRNRAP come from the germline V gene. V was trimmed by 3 bases and J by 2 bases, leaving 11 bases between them. CDR3 amino acids: CASGLVQGPYEQYF. CDR3 coding DNA: TGTGCTAGTGGTTTAGTACAGGGCCCCTACGAGCAGTACTTC.

V and J are TRBV6-6 and TRBJ2-7; the D gene could be TRBD1 or TRBD2 (5 bases each). CDR3 size: 13 residues. CDR1 and CDR2 (germline): MNHNY, SVGAGI (reference sequence). Trimming removed 7 bases at V and 5 bases at J, with 15 bases between. The CDR3 DNA is TGTGCCAGCACGGGGCAGGGTTACAACGAGCAGTACTTC. The encoded protein is CASTGQGYNEQYF.

The genes are TRBV19 and TRBJ1-1; 10 bases match TRBD1. The germline V gene encodes CDR1 LNHDA and CDR2 SQIVND (reference sequence). This CDR3 spans 14 amino acids. J lost 2 bases, V lost 6 bases, and 3 bases had no gene match. CDR3 loop: CASRRQGANTEAFF. The CDR3 coding sequence is TGTGCCAGTAGGCGACAGGGGGCTAACACTGAAGCTTTCTTT. The full variable domain, rest sourced from reference TRBV19 and TRBJ1-1, is DGGITQSPKYLFRKEGQNVTLSCEQNLNHDAMYWYRQDPGQGLRLIYYSQIVNDFQKGDIAEGYSVSREKKESFPLTVTSAQKNPTAFYLCASRRQGANTEAFFGQGTRLTVV.

V usage is TRBV28 and J usage is TRBJ2-3; D is possibly TRBD1 (5 bases). V shed 8 bases and J shed 2 bases, with 11 bases lying between them. Germline values: CDR1 MDHEN, CDR2 SYDVKM. This CDR3 contains 13 residues. Here the CDR3 DNA reads TGTGCCAGCGCAGGGCCCGACACAGATACGCAGTATTTT. This translates into CASAGPDTDTQYF.

This clone was counted a few times. This rearrangement joins TRBV6-6 to TRBJ2-7; D is ambiguous. V was shortened by 0 bases and J by 7 bases, with 13 bases between the two germline ends. The CDR3 has 14 amino acids. Germline V lookup: CDR1 MNHNY, CDR2 SVGAGI (reference sequence). CDR3: CASSYSQVESEQYF. The CDR3, as DNA: TGTGCCAGCAGTTACTCCCAGGTCGAAAGTGAGCAGTACTTC.

The chain has TRBV10-2 and TRBJ1-5, with D hard to call. Germline lookup yields CDR1 WSHSY and CDR2 SAAADI. This CDR3 comprises 13 residues. V was pared by 3 bases and J by 5 bases, with 8 bases between. The CDR3 region has the DNA TGCGCCAGCAGTGATACCAAGTATCAGCCCCAGCATTTT. As protein: CASSDTKYQPQHF.

The genes are TRBV12-3 or TRBV12-4 and TRBJ2-2; D not resolved. The CDR3 has 12 residues. V was pared by 2 bases and J by 7 bases, with 5 bases between. CDR3 nucleotide sequence: TGTGCCAGCAGTTTAAACGGCGGGGAGCTGTTTTTT. This encodes CASSLNGGELFF.

This clone came up once. The chain couples TRBV9 to TRBJ2-2, with TRBD1 identical over 12 bases. Germline-derived CDR1 and CDR2 are SGDLS and YYNGEE. The CDR3 totals 20 residues. V shed 3 bases and J 0 bases; nucleotides not matched to a gene: 12. The CDR3 nucleotides are TGTGCCAGCAGCGGGCCCGGGACAGGGGGCCAAACAACGAACACCGGGGAGCTGTTTTTT. Translated, it gives CASSGPGTGGQTTNTGELFF.

V gene TRBV29-1 combines with J gene TRBJ1-5; D is uncertain. Germline V CDR1 and CDR2: SQVTM, ANQGSEA. Trimming cost V 3 bases and J 1 base, with 13 bases left between them. The CDR3 loop spans 15 amino acids. The CDR3 region is CSVEIFGESNQPQHF. The CDR3 nucleotides read TGCAGCGTTGAGATATTCGGGGAGAGCAATCAGCCCCAGCATTTT.

This clone has just one count. Germline and junction disagree at one end, which may indicate a read error. V and J are TRBV3-1 (or the pseudogene TRBV3-2) and TRBJ2-1; 8 bases line up with TRBD1. CDR3 length: 10 amino acids. Germline CDR1 LGHDT, CDR2 YNNKEL (reference sequence). The CDR3 region is CASSRTGMVF. In DNA, the CDR3 is TGTGCCAGCAGCCGGACAGGGATGGTCTTC.

The J gene is TRBJ2-1, the V gene TRBV3-1 (or the pseudogene TRBV3-2); TRBD2 might be the D (6 bases). Trimming pared 5 bases from V and 6 bases from J, leaving 14 bases between. The CDR3 is 14 amino acids. The germline V gene encodes CDR1 LGHDT and CDR2 YNNKEL (reference sequence). Here the CDR3 DNA reads TGTGCCAGCAGCTTACAGTTGGGAGGCAATGAGCAGTTCTTC. Translation: CASSLQLGGNEQFF.

The gene calls are TRBV19 and TRBJ2-1, with 10 bases identical to TRBD2. The CDR3 runs to 18 residues. Germline values: CDR1 LNHDA, CDR2 SQIVND (reference sequence). V shed 6 bases and J 6 bases; nucleotides not matched to a gene: 17. The CDR3 is CASSILSGSGRATNEQFF. CDR3 coding DNA: TGTGCCAGTAGCATTCTCTCCGGCAGCGGGAGGGCCACCAATGAGCAGTTCTTC.

The chain is built from TRBV20-1 and TRBJ2-7, with D perhaps matching TRBD2 (5 bases). Trimming took 4 bases from V and 2 from J, leaving 9 bases between them. The CDR3 has 12 amino acids. The germline CDR1 and CDR2 sequences are DFQATT and SNEGSKA (reference sequence). In nucleotides, the CDR3 is TGCAGTGCTATTGAGACTACCTACGAGCAGTACTTC. Translated: CSAIETTYEQYF.

The V gene is TRBV7-8, the J gene TRBJ2-2; unclear D gene. CDR1 and CDR2 from the germline V gene are SGHVS and FQNEAQ. The CDR3 contains 14 residues. With 2 bases removed from V and 6 bases from J, the gap between germline ends came to 10 bases. Here the CDR3 DNA reads TGTGCCAGCAGCTTAAGGAGTATTGCCGGGGAGCTGTTTTTT. It yields the protein CASSLRSIAGELFF.

The chain joins TRBV19 to TRBJ2-7, with D perhaps matching TRBD2 (5 bases). The V gene's germline CDR1 is LNHDA and CDR2 SQIVND (reference sequence). V lost 9 bases and J 3 bases, leaving 21 bases between the germline ends. CDR3 length: 15 amino acids. CDR3 loop: CASQASRQGSYEQYF. CDR3 nucleotides: TGTGCCAGCCAGGCATCGAGACAAGGGAGCTACGAGCAGTACTTC.

This chain joins TRBV28 and TRBJ2-7; D is possibly TRBD1 (6 bases). The V and J ends lost 5 bases and 2 bases respectively, with 13 bases between them. Germline V gene sequence: CDR1 MDHEN, CDR2 SYDVKM. The CDR3 sequence is 14 residues long. In nucleotides, the CDR3 is TGTGCCAGCAGTGCGCACACAGGGACCTACGAGCAGTACTTC. This encodes CASSAHTGTYEQYF.

The gene calls are TRBV18 and TRBJ1-3; D gene uncertain. CDR3 length: 16 residues. The V end was cut by 1 base, the J end by 0 bases, with 10 bases between. CDR1 and CDR2 (germline): KGHSH, LQKENI. CDR3 bases: TGTGCCAGCTCACCACGGCACCGAGACTCTGGAAACACCATATATTTT. Translating it yields CASSPRHRDSGNTIYF.

The sample holds one count of this clone. The DNA for the CDR3 is TGCGCCAGCAGCTTGGCCGCGTCGAACACCGGGGAGCTGTTTTTT. This codes for CASSLAASNTGELFF. The chain combines TRBV5-1 with TRBJ2-2; no definite D call. With 0 bases removed from V and 0 bases from J, the gap between germline ends came to 6 bases. The V gene's germline CDR1 is SGHRS and CDR2 YFSETQ. The CDR3 spans 15 residues.

V and J are TRBV14 and TRBJ1-1; D uncertain. Trimming removed 2 bases from V and 5 bases from J, with 9 bases in between. The CDR3 consists of 13 residues. Germline CDR1 is SGHDN and CDR2 is FVKESK. The CDR3 nucleotides are TGTGCCAGCAGCCAACAATTCGGGACTGAAGCTTTCTTT. It specifies CASSQQFGTEAFF.

This clone is a singleton in its sample. The V gene is TRBV11-2, the J gene TRBJ2-1; 8 positions agree with TRBD2. With V trimmed by 6 bases and J by 1 base, 8 bases remained unmatched. The CDR3 contains 16 residues. CDR1 is SGHAT and CDR2 is FQNNGV in the germline V gene. The CDR3 sequence: CASSLRREGSYNEQFF. The CDR3 nucleotides read TGTGCCAGCAGTCTAAGACGGGAGGGTTCCTACAATGAGCAGTTCTTC.

The sample holds one count of this clone. This sequence joins TRBV4-2 and TRBJ2-1, with TRBD2 matching 10 bases. The CDR3 runs 17 residues. CDR1 and CDR2 (germline): LGHNA, YNFKEQ. Germline trimming cut 1 base from V and 2 bases from J; bases unmatched to any gene: 5. CDR3 amino acids: CASSQATSGNTYNEQFF. CDR3 nucleotide sequence: TGTGCCAGCAGCCAAGCCACTAGCGGGAATACCTACAATGAGCAGTTCTTC.

The chain has TRBV6-5 and TRBJ2-5; 8 bases match TRBD1. Germline V CDR1 and CDR2: MNHEY, SVGAGI. There are 16 residues in the CDR3. Trimming removed 0 bases from V and 4 bases from J; junction bases left unmatched: 7. CDR3 DNA: TGTGCCAGCAGTTACTCGGGACAGGCCAGGGGAGAGACCCAGTACTTC. Its translation is CASSYSGQARGETQYF.

This clone was found a few times. The chain employs TRBV24-1 and TRBJ2-2; unclear D gene. V dropped 1 base and J dropped 1 base, with 3 bases sitting between them. CDR3 length: 14 residues. Germline V CDR1 and CDR2: KGHDR, SFDVKD. CDR3 nucleotides: TGTGCCACCAGTGATTTACAGAACACCGGGGAGCTGTTTTTT. It is translated as CATSDLQNTGELFF.

The chain carries TRBV18 and TRBJ2-5; TRBD1 aligns across 8 bases. The V and J ends lost 0 bases and 5 bases, in that order; junction bases with no gene match: 2. The germline V gene encodes CDR1 KGHSH and CDR2 LQKENI. The CDR3 is made up of 14 amino acids. The CDR3 loop is CASSPPTGEETQYF. Here the CDR3 DNA reads TGTGCCAGCTCACCACCGACAGGGGAGGAGACCCAGTACTTC.

The chain combines TRBV6-5 with TRBJ1-6, with a weak D call TRBD1 (6 bases). Germline lookup yields CDR1 MNHEY and CDR2 SVGAGI. V was pared by 0 bases and J by 10 bases, with 13 bases between. The CDR3 runs 15 residues. CDR3: CASSYSGGGGSPLHF. The CDR3, as DNA: TGTGCCAGCAGTTACTCAGGGGGGGGCGGCTCACCCCTCCACTTT.

The V call is TRBV5-4, the J call TRBJ2-3; 9 bases agree with TRBD2. Germline CDR1 reads SGHNT; CDR2 reads YYREEE (reference sequence). The CDR3 is 14 amino acids. With V trimmed by 2 bases and J by 5 bases, 3 bases remained unmatched. The CDR3 region is CASSFSGRLDTQYF. CDR3 DNA sequence: TGTGCCAGCAGCTTTAGCGGGAGACTAGATACGCAGTATTTT.